The 23 T cell receptor beta chains below all came from one sample that was sequenced in a study of CD8 T cells in ankylosing spondylitis. TCRdb passed the 5' RACE reads through MiXCR, listing each CDR3 protein once. The table lists about 240,000 distinct CDR3 sequences, about 10% of them singletons. The sequencing sample was made of blood, either unsorted or a sorted T cell fraction (not recorded which). Source of these receptors: a male donor with ankylosing spondylitis or in good health (not recorded which).

This clonotype was counted at least ten times. The V gene is TRBV20-1, the J gene TRBJ2-3; 9 positions match TRBD1. CDR1 is DFQATT and CDR2 is SNEGSKA in the germline V gene (reference sequence). There are 15 residues in the CDR3. Germline trimming cut 6 bases from V and 4 bases from J; bases unmatched to any gene: 11. The CDR3 spells CSALHRDRVSDTQYF. In DNA, the CDR3 is TGCAGTGCCCTCCACCGGGACAGGGTCTCAGATACGCAGTATTTT.

This clonotype was counted at least ten times. The genes are TRBV10-3 and TRBJ2-7; no clear D. The germline V gene has CDR1 ENHRY and CDR2 SYGVKD. The CDR3 contains 13 residues. Between the trimmed V and J ends, which lost 6 bases and 2 bases, there was a span of 11 bases. The CDR3 DNA follows: TGTGCCATCAGCGACGACACCGCCTACGAGCAGTACTTC. Its protein is CAISDDTAYEQYF.

This clonotype was seen ten or more times. This chain connects TRBV5-1 to TRBJ2-3; D remains ambiguous. Looked up from germline, CDR1 is SGHRS and CDR2 is YFSETQ. Trimming shortened V by 0 bases and J by 2 bases, and 7 bases separated the two germline ends. The CDR3 extends over 14 amino acids. CDR3 residues: CASSLGASTDTQYF. The CDR3 region has the DNA TGCGCCAGCAGCTTGGGAGCTTCCACAGATACGCAGTATTTT.

This clonotype came up a few times. The V call is TRBV3-1, the J call TRBJ2-5, with 11 bases matching TRBD2. The CDR3 is 18 amino acids. The V gene end was trimmed by 0 bases and the J gene end by 1 base; junction bases not matched to a gene: 7. Germline CDR1 LGHDT, CDR2 YNNKEL (reference sequence). Written as DNA, the CDR3 is TGTGCCAGCAGCCAAGATTGGGGACTAGCGGCCACCCAAGAGACCCAGTACTTC. Translating gives CASSQDWGLAATQETQYF.

The chain joins TRBV5-1 to TRBJ2-3; 7 bases fit TRBD1. CDR1 and CDR2 from the germline V gene are SGHRS and YFSETQ. V dropped 3 bases and J dropped 0; count of bases not matched to a gene: 7. This CDR3 has 16 residues. In DNA form, the CDR3 reads TGCGCCAGCAGCTCCGAGGGACAGACTAGCACAGATACGCAGTATTTT. It translates to CASSSEGQTSTDTQYF.

Only a few counts were recorded for this clonotype. V usage is TRBV25-1 and J usage is TRBJ1-1; possibly TRBD1 for D (6 bases). V was trimmed by 6 bases and J by 4 bases, leaving 15 bases between them. This CDR3 has 14 amino acids. Germline lookup yields CDR1 MGHDK and CDR2 SYGVNS. The CDR3 region has the DNA TGTGCCAGCAGGCCGGCGGGGGCTAGCACTGAAGCTTTCTTT. It specifies CASRPAGASTEAFF.

This clonotype has a count of ten or more. The rearrangement uses TRBV15 and TRBJ2-1, with D unresolved. CDR1 is LNHNV and CDR2 is YYDKDF in the germline V gene (reference sequence). Trimming stripped 0 bases from V and 0 bases from J, with 15 bases between. The CDR3 length is 18 residues. The CDR3 DNA sequence: TGTGCCACCAGCAGAGAGGGTTCTGGACGAAGCTCCTACAATGAGCAGTTCTTC. Protein: CATSREGSGRSSYNEQFF.

Many counts were recorded for this clonotype. The J gene is TRBJ2-3, the V gene TRBV25-1; D is perhaps TRBD1 (6 bases). The CDR3 contains 14 residues. Trimming removed 3 bases from V and 3 bases from J, with 10 bases in between. Germline V CDR1 and CDR2: MGHDK, SYGVNS. CDR3 DNA: TGTGCCAGCAGTGAGACCACAGGGACAGATACGCAGTATTTT. This encodes CASSETTGTDTQYF.

This clonotype has a count of ten or more. This chain links TRBV5-1 with TRBJ1-2; D is uncertain. The V gene's germline CDR1 is SGHRS and CDR2 YFSETQ. The CDR3 is 13 residues long. With 4 bases removed from V and 7 bases from J, the gap between germline ends came to 14 bases. The CDR3 protein is CASSEGTPFGYTF. CDR3 coding DNA: TGCGCCAGCAGCGAAGGAACCCCCTTTGGCTACACCTTC.

There are many counts of this clonotype. A much larger clone differs by one base, so this may be a read error. The CDR3 sequence: CASSSTNYGYTF. The CDR3 region has the DNA TGTGCCAGCAGTTCCACTAACTATGGCTACACCTTC. This sequence joins TRBV2 and TRBJ1-2, with D uncertain. The germline V gene encodes CDR1 SNHLY and CDR2 FYNNEI. This CDR3 is built from 12 residues. Trimming stripped 5 bases from V and 0 bases from J, with 4 bases between.

Ten or more counts support this clonotype. This sequence joins TRBV9 and TRBJ1-1, with a tentative D call TRBD1 (5 bases). CDR3 length: 12 residues. The V end was cut by 0 bases, the J end by 8 bases, with 8 bases between. The germline gives CDR1 SGDLS, CDR2 YYNGEE. The CDR3 spells CASSVGTTEAFF. The CDR3 region has the DNA TGTGCCAGCAGCGTAGGGACAACCGAAGCTTTCTTT. The variable domain in full, with the rest retrieved from reference TRBV9 and TRBJ1-1, is DSGVTQTPKHLITATGQRVTLRCSPRSGDLSVYWYQQSLDQGLQFLIQYYNGEERAKGNILERFSAQQFPDLHSELNLSSLELGDSALYFCASSVGTTEAFFGQGTRLTVV.

This clonotype was detected a few times. The chain uses TRBV3-1 and TRBJ2-3; 13 nucleotides agree with TRBD2. The CDR3 contains 21 residues. The ends lost 0 bases at V and 2 bases at J; junction bases unmatched: 14. From germline, CDR1 is LGHDT and CDR2 YNNKEL (reference sequence). CDR3 residues: CASSQDRTSGGEPEITDTQYF. The CDR3 DNA reads TGTGCCAGCAGCCAAGATCGAACTAGCGGGGGGGAACCTGAGATCACAGATACGCAGTATTTT.

In this sample, this clonotype turned up once. The V and J genes are TRBV11-2 and TRBJ2-2; D perhaps matches TRBD1 (6 bases). The germline V gene has CDR1 SGHAT and CDR2 FQNNGV. The CDR3 is made up of 15 amino acids. Trimming shortened V by 4 bases and J by 1 base, and 10 bases separated the two germline ends. The CDR3 loop reads CASSSSDRNTGELFF. In DNA, the CDR3 is TGTGCCAGCAGCTCCTCGGACAGGAACACCGGGGAGCTGTTTTTT.

The sample holds a few counts of this clonotype. J is TRBJ1-1 and V is TRBV12-3 or TRBV12-4; unclear D gene. The CDR3 length is 13 residues. V gave up 6 bases and J gave up 0 bases, with 8 bases separating them. The CDR3 sequence: CASSAAMNTEAFF. The CDR3 nucleotides read TGTGCCAGCAGCGCCGCGATGAACACTGAAGCTTTCTTT.

Only a few counts were recorded for this clonotype. The chain links TRBV5-1 to TRBJ2-2; D is uncertain. CDR1 and CDR2 (germline): SGHRS, YFSETQ. This CDR3 has 13 amino acids. Deletions cut 1 base from V and 5 bases from J, with 6 bases between. CDR3 sequence reads: CASSLTSTGELFF. CDR3 nucleotides: TGCGCCAGCAGCTTGACGTCTACCGGGGAGCTGTTTTTT.

This clonotype was seen many times. J is TRBJ2-1 and V is TRBV15, with 8 bases fitting TRBD2. After removal of 0 bases from V and 2 bases from J, the junction contained 3 bases not matched to a gene. The CDR3 consists of 16 residues. Germline loops: CDR1 LNHNV, CDR2 YYDKDF (reference sequence). CDR3 nucleotide sequence: TGTGCCACCAGCAGAGACCCGGGACTAGCCTACAATGAGCAGTTCTTC. It codes for CATSRDPGLAYNEQFF.

The chain uses TRBV5-6 and TRBJ2-7; D is ambiguous. The ends were cut back, 0 bases at V and 2 bases at J, with 6 bases in the middle. The germline CDR1 and CDR2 sequences are SGHDT and YYEEEE. The length of the CDR3 is 13 residues. CDR3 sequence reads: CASSLVQTYEQYF. The CDR3 DNA is TGTGCCAGCAGCTTGGTGCAGACCTACGAGCAGTACTTC.

This clonotype came up many times. The genes are TRBV5-1 and TRBJ1-6, with D maybe TRBD1 (6 bases). V was trimmed by 0 bases and J by 16 bases, leaving 23 bases between them. Per germline, CDR1 SGHRS and CDR2 YFSETQ. This CDR3 spans 16 amino acids. CDR3 residues: CASSLGSTGGGELLHF. In DNA form, the CDR3 reads TGCGCCAGCAGCTTGGGTTCGACCGGGGGCGGTGAATTGCTCCACTTT.

The chain carries TRBV7-9 and TRBJ2-1; a possible D gene is TRBD2 (6 bases). The CDR3 sequence is 12 residues long. V was shortened by 4 bases and J by 9 bases, with 10 bases between the two germline ends. The germline gives CDR1 SEHNR, CDR2 FQNEAQ (reference sequence). CDR3 DNA sequence: TGTGCCAGCAGCTCACTAGCTGTTGAGCAGTTCTTC. Its protein product is CASSSLAVEQFF. The full variable domain, its missing parts supplied by reference TRBV7-9 and TRBJ2-1, is DTGVSQNPRHKITKRGQNVTFRCDPISEHNRLYWYRQTLGQGPEFLTYFQNEAQLEKSRLLSDRFSAERPKGSFSTLEIQRTEQGDSAMYLCASSSLAVEQFFGPGTRLTVL.

This clonotype was recorded at least ten times. The J gene is TRBJ2-3, the V gene TRBV29-1; D uncertain. Germline values: CDR1 SQVTM, CDR2 ANQGSEA. Trimming shortened V by 6 bases and J by 2 bases, and 9 bases separated the two germline ends. This CDR3 has 12 residues. This chain's CDR3 is CSVQQITDTQYF. CDR3 sequence (DNA): TGCAGCGTCCAGCAGATCACAGATACGCAGTATTTT.

This clonotype was detected a few times. The genes are TRBV12-5 and TRBJ2-7; either TRBD1 or TRBD2 may fit D (6 bases each). Trimming took 6 bases from V and 5 from J, leaving 26 bases between them. The CDR3 spans 17 residues. The germline V gene encodes CDR1 LGHNT and CDR2 FRNRAP. CDR3 DNA sequence: TGTGCTAGTGGGTATAGAGTCGGGGGCCTTCCCGAGAACGAGCAGTACTTC. It translates to CASGYRVGGLPENEQYF.

The genes are TRBV2 and TRBJ2-3; the match to TRBD1 covers 7 bases. J lost 5 bases, V lost 7 bases, and 15 bases had no gene match. There are 16 residues in the CDR3. CDR1 and CDR2 (germline): SNHLY, FYNNEI. The CDR3 protein is CASKLPGQTIGDTQYF. CDR3 in DNA: TGTGCCAGCAAGCTTCCGGGACAGACAATTGGAGATACGCAGTATTTT.

This clonotype was observed at least ten times. The rearrangement joins TRBV10-3 to TRBJ2-1; D may be TRBD1 (6 bases). This CDR3 comprises 14 residues. V lost 8 bases and J 0 bases, leaving 11 bases between the germline ends. In germline, CDR1 is ENHRY, CDR2 SYGVKD. CDR3 coding DNA: TGTGCCATCCAAGGGGACATCTCCTACAATGAGCAGTTCTTC. Its protein is CAIQGDISYNEQFF.